Presented here are 26 T cell receptor beta chains from one specimen sequenced in a study of T cell responses to AZD1222 COVID-19 vaccine. Clones were read by immunoSEQ multiplex PCR, and TCRdb kept only the in-frame ones, dropping some. The sample includes around 94,000 clones, roughly 84% seen only once; the top ten take approximately 15%. The sequenced sample was peripheral blood, obtained on day 0 of AZD1222 vaccination. The source of these receptors is an adult in good health.

The chain's CDR3 is CASSIGPFRTGPNTGELFF. The CDR3 nucleotides are TGTGCCAGTAGTATAGGCCCTTTCCGGACAGGGCCGAACACCGGGGAGCTGTTTTTT. This rearrangement joins TRBV19 to TRBJ2-2, with 8 bases matching TRBD1. The V gene's germline CDR1 is LNHDA and CDR2 SQIVND (reference sequence). CDR3 length: 19 residues. The V segment lost 1 base and the J segment 0 bases; nucleotides outside the gene matches: 10.

The chain links TRBV5-1 to TRBJ2-2; the D is unclear. Germline CDR1 and CDR2: SGHRS and YFSETQ. The V end was cut by 0 bases, the J end by 3 bases, with 0 bases between. The CDR3 is 12 residues long. Here the CDR3 DNA reads TGCGCCAGCAGCTTGGACACCGGGGAGCTGTTTTTT. The encoded protein is CASSLDTGELFF.

V gene TRBV9 combines with J gene TRBJ2-7, with 10 bases lining up with TRBD1. Losses at the gene ends were 3 bases for V and 3 bases for J; bases not matched to a gene: 9. From germline, CDR1 is SGDLS and CDR2 YYNGEE. This CDR3 has 16 residues. The CDR3, as DNA: TGTGCCAGCAGCGGAGGACAGGGGGTAAACTACTACGAGCAGTACTTC. Amino acid sequence: CASSGGQGVNYYEQYF.

The CDR3 bases are TGTGCCAGCAGCTTAGAGGCGGGGGGGCTGAATGAGCAGTTCTTC. Protein sequence: CASSLEAGGLNEQFF. This chain joins TRBV7-9 and TRBJ2-1, with 9 bases identical to TRBD2. Germline CDR1 reads SEHNR; CDR2 reads FQNEAQ (reference sequence). The V segment lost 1 base and the J segment 7 bases; nucleotides outside the gene matches: 5. This CDR3 comprises 15 residues.

The chain joins TRBV28 to TRBJ2-4; no definite D call. The CDR3 extends over 15 amino acids. The germline CDR1 and CDR2 sequences are MDHEN and SYDVKM. V was shortened by 5 bases and J by 0 bases, with 11 bases between the two germline ends. CDR3 region: CASSIRTVAKNIQYF. DNA of the CDR3: TGTGCCAGCAGTATCCGGACCGTAGCCAAAAACATTCAGTACTTC.

The chain couples TRBV28 to TRBJ2-2; 7 nucleotides line up with TRBD2. This CDR3 region has 14 residues. V lost 3 bases, J lost 6 bases, and 4 bases stayed unmatched. CDR1 is MDHEN and CDR2 is SYDVKM in the germline V gene. CDR3 protein: CASSFSAGAGELFF. The CDR3 bases are TGTGCCAGCAGTTTCTCGGCGGGGGCCGGGGAGCTGTTTTTT.

This clone has just a few counts. The sample carries other DNA sequences with the same CDR3. This rearrangement joins TRBV6-5 to TRBJ1-1; D possibly corresponds to TRBD1 (5 bases). Trimming took 7 bases from V and 1 from J, leaving 7 bases between them. Germline values: CDR1 MNHEY, CDR2 SVGAGI. CDR3 length equals 12 residues. CDR3 bases: TGTGCCAGCATTGGACAGAACACTGAAGCTTTCTTT. Its translation: CASIGQNTEAFF.

The gene calls are TRBV9 and TRBJ2-5, with 9 nucleotides matching TRBD2. The CDR3 has 13 residues. The germline V gene encodes CDR1 SGDLS and CDR2 YYNGEE. J gave up 5 bases and V 4 bases, and 3 bases lay outside the gene matches. CDR3 sequence (DNA): TGTGCCAGCAGCCTTAGCGGGAGCGAGACCCAGTACTTC. It encodes CASSLSGSETQYF.

This clone was recorded once. The chain joins TRBV4-3 to TRBJ2-6; D unresolved. Between the trimmed V and J ends, which lost 0 bases and 0 bases, there was a span of 12 bases. Germline loops: CDR1 LGHNA, CDR2 YSLEER. CDR3 length: 18 amino acids. CDR3 in amino acids: CASSQEGPIHSGANVLTF. The DNA of the CDR3 is TGCGCCAGCAGCCAAGAGGGCCCAATCCACTCTGGGGCCAACGTCCTGACTTTC.

This sequence joins TRBV6-5 and TRBJ1-2, with 9 bases fitting TRBD1. The CDR3 is 11 residues long. Unmatched junction bases numbered 4, after V lost 9 bases and J lost 8 bases. In germline, CDR1 is MNHEY, CDR2 SVGAGI. CDR3 sequence: CASTGGRGYTF. The DNA of the CDR3 is TGTGCCAGTACAGGGGGCCGCGGCTACACCTTC.

This rearrangement joins TRBV20-1 to TRBJ1-1; the D is unclear. The germline CDR1 and CDR2 sequences are DFQATT and SNEGSKA (reference sequence). Trimming left V 6 bases short and J 8 bases short, with 13 bases between. The CDR3 extends over 11 amino acids. The CDR3 DNA reads as TGCAGTGCGGGAGATGACCAGGAAGCTTTCTTT. Its translation: CSAGDDQEAFF.

The rearrangement joins TRBV7-9 to TRBJ2-7, with D possibly TRBD1 on 5 matching bases. Germline V CDR1 and CDR2: SEHNR, FQNEAQ (reference sequence). The ends were cut back, 5 bases at V and 6 bases at J, with 8 bases in the middle. The CDR3 has 11 residues. CDR3 DNA sequence: TGTGCCAGCAGCGTTAGGGGCGAGCAGTACTTC. This translates into CASSVRGEQYF. The whole variable domain, remainder taken from reference TRBV7-9 and TRBJ2-7, is DTGVSQNPRHKITKRGQNVTFRCDPISEHNRLYWYRQTLGQGPEFLTYFQNEAQLEKSRLLSDRFSAERPKGSFSTLEIQRTEQGDSAMYLCASSVRGEQYFGPGTRLTVT.

V is TRBV7-2 and J is TRBJ2-2, with 9 bases that match TRBD2. The germline V gene encodes CDR1 SGHTA and CDR2 FQGNSA. CDR3 length: 17 amino acids. Trimming took 4 bases from V and 5 from J; bases not matched to a gene: 11. The CDR3 loop is CASSYRSGSGSTGELFF. CDR3 nucleotide sequence: TGTGCCAGCAGCTACCGTAGCGGGAGCGGGTCTACCGGGGAGCTGTTTTTT. Full variable domain (remainder filled in from reference TRBV7-2 and TRBJ2-2): GAGVSQSPSNKVTEKGKDVELRCDPISGHTALYWYRQSLGQGLEFLIYFQGNSAPDKSGLPSDRFSAERTGGSVSTLTIQRTQQEDSAVYLCASSYRSGSGSTGELFFGEGSRLTVL.

The chain combines TRBV19 with TRBJ1-4, with 7 bases that match TRBD1. Germline trimming cut 6 bases from V and 6 bases from J; bases unmatched to any gene: 1. The CDR3 is made up of 12 amino acids. Germline CDR1 LNHDA, CDR2 SQIVND (reference sequence). CDR3 bases: TGTGCCAGTAGGCAGGGGGATGAAAAACTGTTTTTT. Translated, it gives CASRQGDEKLFF.

This clone was found a few times. The V gene is TRBV5-6, the J gene TRBJ2-1; the D is unclear. CDR1 is SGHDT, CDR2 YYEEEE, per germline. Trimming removed 2 bases at V and 3 bases at J, with 9 bases between. The CDR3 totals 14 residues. This CDR3 reads CASSLGPDYNEQFF. The DNA of the CDR3 is TGTGCCAGCAGCTTAGGACCGGACTACAATGAGCAGTTCTTC. The whole variable domain, filled in from reference TRBV5-6 and TRBJ2-1, reads DAGVTQSPTHLIKTRGQQVTLRCSPKSGHDTVSWYQQALGQGPQFIFQYYEEEERQRGNFPDRFSGHQFPNYSSELNVNALLLGDSALYLCASSLGPDYNEQFFGPGTRLTVL.

The chain joins TRBV29-1 to TRBJ2-7; D is possibly TRBD1 (5 bases). Trimming removed 5 bases at V and 6 bases at J, with 14 bases between. Germline V gene lookup returns CDR1 SQVTM and CDR2 ANQGSEA. The CDR3 loop spans 12 amino acids. Written as DNA, the CDR3 is TGCAGCGTTACCCCTCGACAGATCGAGCAGTACTTC. Protein product: CSVTPRQIEQYF.

V is TRBV27 and J is TRBJ1-1; D ambiguous. The germline CDR1 and CDR2 sequences are MNHEY and SMNVEV (reference sequence). V lost 3 bases to trimming and J lost 0 bases, with 5 bases between them. CDR3 length: 13 amino acids. CDR3 in amino acids: CASSLTVNTEAFF. In DNA form, the CDR3 reads TGTGCCAGCAGTTTGACGGTGAACACTGAAGCTTTCTTT.

The chain links TRBV7-8 to TRBJ1-5; D not certain. V lost 1 base and J 4 bases, leaving 11 bases between the germline ends. This CDR3 has 15 residues. CDR1 is SGHVS, CDR2 FQNEAQ, per germline. CDR3 amino acids: CASSLDSQINQPQHF. The CDR3 coding sequence is TGTGCCAGCAGCTTAGATTCACAGATTAATCAGCCCCAGCATTTT.

The V and J genes are TRBV9 and TRBJ2-2, with D perhaps given as TRBD1 or TRBD2 (5 bases each). CDR1 is SGDLS and CDR2 is YYNGEE in the germline V gene. The V gene lost 1 base and the J gene lost 3 bases, with 13 bases spanning the gap. This CDR3 region has 16 residues. CDR3 sequence reads: CASSVLQVGDTGELFF. The CDR3 DNA follows: TGTGCCAGCAGCGTACTGCAGGTGGGGGACACCGGGGAGCTGTTTTTT.

The count of this clone is one. The V and J genes are TRBV19 and TRBJ1-1; D remains ambiguous. The CDR3 extends over 13 amino acids. In germline, CDR1 is LNHDA, CDR2 SQIVND (reference sequence). V shed 1 base and J shed 1 base, with 4 bases lying between them. CDR3 in amino acids: CASSIATNTEAFF. The CDR3 coding sequence is TGTGCCAGTAGTATAGCCACGAACACTGAAGCTTTCTTT.

This clone was seen a single time. The chain combines TRBV19 with TRBJ2-1; 9 bases line up with TRBD2. The CDR3 covers 16 residues. The junction had 10 bases not matched to a gene; V was cut back by 3 bases and J by 7 bases. Germline-derived CDR1 and CDR2 are LNHDA and SQIVND (reference sequence). CDR3 sequence: CASSIEAGGLGNEQFF. The CDR3 nucleotides read TGTGCCAGTAGTATTGAGGCGGGAGGGCTGGGAAATGAGCAGTTCTTC. The full variable domain, its missing parts supplied by reference TRBV19 and TRBJ2-1, is DGGITQSPKYLFRKEGQNVTLSCEQNLNHDAMYWYRQDPGQGLRLIYYSQIVNDFQKGDIAEGYSVSREKKESFPLTVTSAQKNPTAFYLCASSIEAGGLGNEQFFGPGTRLTVL.

V and J are TRBV7-2 and TRBJ2-3, with a possible D match to TRBD2 (6 bases). Germline lookup yields CDR1 SGHTA and CDR2 FQGNSA. V lost 5 bases, J lost 7 bases, and 16 bases lay in between. The CDR3 loop spans 14 amino acids. CDR3 nucleotides: TGTGCCAGCAGCCCTGTGGACTATAGAAATACGCAGTATTTT. Its translation is CASSPVDYRNTQYF.

This clone was observed once. Germline and junction disagree at one end, which may indicate a read error. This chain links TRBV5-6 with TRBJ1-5; 8 bases match TRBD1. CDR3 length: 15 residues. Germline assignment: CDR1 SGHDT and CDR2 YYEEEE. The CDR3 region has the DNA TGTGCCAGCACCTTGCGGGACAGGCTAAATCAGCCCCAGCATTTT. Protein: CASTLRDRLNQPQHF.

In this sample, this clone turned up a few times. The chain employs TRBV5-8 and TRBJ1-5; TRBD1 matches at 10 bases. The CDR3 sequence is 15 residues long. Trimming removed 4 bases from V and 5 bases from J; junction bases left unmatched: 6. Per germline, CDR1 SGHTS and CDR2 YDEGEE. The CDR3 reads CASSEEDRGDQPQHF. The CDR3 DNA follows: TGTGCCAGCAGCGAAGAGGACAGGGGGGATCAGCCCCAGCATTTT.

The rearrangement links TRBV30 to TRBJ1-6; D is unresolved. Per the germline V gene, CDR1 is GTSNPN and CDR2 is SVGIG (reference sequence). Trimming stripped 3 bases from V and 8 bases from J, with 8 bases between. This CDR3 comprises 12 residues. The CDR3 spells CAWRETDSPLHF. CDR3 bases: TGTGCCTGGAGGGAAACGGATTCACCCCTCCACTTT.

This rearrangement joins TRBV5-4 to TRBJ1-4, with 7 bases identical to TRBD1. The V and J ends lost 2 bases and 0 bases, in that order; junction bases with no gene match: 10. From germline, CDR1 is SGHNT and CDR2 YYREEE (reference sequence). The CDR3 spans 18 residues. The CDR3 loop is CASSLQGSLGATNEKLFF. DNA for the CDR3: TGTGCCAGCAGCTTACAGGGGAGTTTAGGCGCAACTAATGAAAAACTGTTTTTT. The full variable domain, its missing parts supplied by reference TRBV5-4 and TRBJ1-4, is ETGVTQSPTHLIKTRGQQVTLRCSSQSGHNTVSWYQQALGQGPQFIFQYYREEENGRGNFPPRFSGLQFPNYSSELNVNALELDDSALYLCASSLQGSLGATNEKLFFGSGTQLSVL.